Listed here are 18 T cell receptor beta chains from one sample, sequenced in a study of beta chain features in type 1 diabetes (dated 2018 in TCRdb). Broad study findings and their caveats: In all four CD4+ subsets, TCRB CDR3 length was moderately but significantly shorter in type 1 diabetes patients.

No antigens are known for them. Libraries were made using the immunoSEQ multiplex PCR assay. All of the isolated RNA was reverse transcribed with the High Capacity cDNA Reverse Transcription Kit, so expressed TCRB transcripts were sequenced. TCRdb took this table from immuneACCESS and kept in-frame rearrangements with V and J called. Such tables lack part of the clones; where checked against another copy, unresolved V genes explain under half of the gap, and the rest is unexplained. Across this sample there are about 660,000 clones, with about 14% seen only once. The ten biggest clones cover less than 0.04% of the sample. The sequencing sample was made of naive CD4+ T cells from blood. This sample's cell subset or site label indicates: true naive CD4+ T cells. Source of these receptors: a man younger than 30 with type 1 diabetes.

The chain recombines TRBV30 with TRBJ1-6; D unclear. Trimming pared 0 bases from V and 14 bases from J, leaving 17 bases between. Germline CDR1 is GTSNPN and CDR2 is SVGIG (reference sequence). The CDR3 is 14 amino acids. The CDR3 coding sequence is TGTGCCTGGAGTGTTCCGGCTGGGAAAGTCTCCCTCCACTTT. Translating it yields CAWSVPAGKVSLHF.

The genes are TRBV5-1 and TRBJ2-3; 8 bases align to TRBD2. The germline CDR1 and CDR2 sequences are SGHRS and YFSETQ. The trim removed 6 bases at V and 5 bases at J, leaving 11 bases unmatched. This CDR3 has 15 residues. The DNA of the CDR3 is TGCGCCAGCATGAGGTACCTAGCGGGTGTAGATACGCAGTATTTT. This translates into CASMRYLAGVDTQYF. Combining the CDR3 with reference TRBV5-1 and TRBJ2-3 gives the whole variable domain KAGVTQTPRYLIKTRGQQVTLSCSPISGHRSVSWYQQTPGQGLQFLFEYFSETQRNKGNFPGRFSGRQFSNSRSEMNVSTLELGDSALYLCASMRYLAGVDTQYFGPGTRLTVL.

This clone was detected only a few times. The V and J genes are TRBV6-5 and TRBJ2-5; 11 bases map to TRBD1. The CDR3 runs 15 residues. CDR1 and CDR2 from the germline V gene are MNHEY and SVGAGI. Trimming at V came to 6 bases and at J to 5 bases, leaving 8 bases not matched to a gene. In DNA form, the CDR3 reads TGTGCCAGCAGCCGGGGACAGGGGGTCCGGGAGACCCAGTACTTC. This gives the protein CASSRGQGVRETQYF.

This chain uses TRBV7-2 with TRBJ2-1; D possibly corresponds to TRBD2 (6 bases). This CDR3 is built from 13 residues. Germline values: CDR1 SGHTA, CDR2 FQGNSA. V lost 8 bases and J lost 7, with 15 bases in between. The CDR3 coding sequence is TGTGCCAGCGGCAGGGAGGCGGGTAATGAGCAGTTCTTC. Its protein product is CASGREAGNEQFF.

The gene calls are TRBV6-4 and TRBJ2-3; D uncertain. The CDR3 is made up of 13 amino acids. With 0 bases removed from V and 6 bases from J, the gap between germline ends came to 7 bases. Germline V gene sequence: CDR1 MRHNA, CDR2 SNTAGT. CDR3 in amino acids: CASSDSSLDTQYF. In DNA, the CDR3 is TGTGCCAGCAGTGACTCGTCCCTGGATACGCAGTATTTT.

This chain links TRBV5-1 with TRBJ1-1; the match to TRBD1 covers 8 bases. Germline assignment: CDR1 SGHRS and CDR2 YFSETQ. V was pared by 0 bases and J by 1 base, with 5 bases of the junction left unmatched. The CDR3 consists of 16 residues. CDR3 sequence: CASSLGQGATNTEAFF. CDR3 nucleotide sequence: TGCGCCAGCAGCTTGGGGCAGGGGGCAACGAACACTGAAGCTTTCTTT.

Turning to this clone: Other DNA sequences within the sample encode an identical CDR3. This chain joins TRBV7-9 and TRBJ2-7, with a tentative D call TRBD1 (6 bases). The V end was cut by 3 bases, the J end by 5 bases, with 8 bases between. The CDR3 covers 12 residues. Germline CDR1 and CDR2: SEHNR and FQNEAQ (reference sequence). The CDR3 nucleotides are TGTGCCAGCAGCTTCTCAGGGGACGAGCAGTACTTC. Amino acids: CASSFSGDEQYF.

The chain joins TRBV6-5 to TRBJ2-5; D is unclear. Germline values: CDR1 MNHEY, CDR2 SVGAGI. Deletions cut 0 bases from V and 5 bases from J, with 13 bases between. CDR3 size: 15 residues. The CDR3 region has the DNA TGTGCCAGCAGTTACTCTTACAGTGTTCCGGAGACCCAGTACTTC. Its translation is CASSYSYSVPETQYF.

This rearrangement joins TRBV7-2 to TRBJ1-1, with D unresolved. Germline values: CDR1 SGHTA, CDR2 FQGNSA. The CDR3 totals 12 residues. Trimming cost V 3 bases and J 7 bases, with 9 bases left between them. The chain's CDR3 is CASSFTGGEAFF. The CDR3 DNA follows: TGTGCCAGCAGCTTTACGGGAGGTGAAGCTTTCTTT.

The chain uses TRBV19 and TRBJ1-5; D is uncertain. Germline V gene sequence: CDR1 LNHDA, CDR2 SQIVND (reference sequence). Trimming removed 3 bases from V and 2 bases from J, with 11 bases in between. The CDR3 sequence is 15 residues long. The CDR3 region is CASSIGDWGNQPQHF. DNA of the CDR3: TGTGCCAGTAGTATCGGGGATTGGGGCAATCAGCCCCAGCATTTT.

In its sample, this clone was seen a few times. The chain employs TRBV5-1 and TRBJ1-5; a weak D match, TRBD1 (5 bases). Trimming cost V 0 bases and J 0 bases, with 7 bases left between them. The germline V gene has CDR1 SGHRS and CDR2 YFSETQ. This CDR3 has 15 amino acids. The CDR3 region has the DNA TGCGCCAGCAGCTTGGAAGGGGATAGCAATCAGCCCCAGCATTTT. It specifies CASSLEGDSNQPQHF.

This chain links TRBV27 with TRBJ2-5; 7 bases are shared with TRBD1. CDR1 MNHEY and CDR2 SMNVEV come from the germline V gene (reference sequence). Germline trimming cut 8 bases from V and 0 bases from J; bases unmatched to any gene: 12. The CDR3 totals 16 residues. The CDR3 DNA follows: TGTGCCAGCTCTCATTACCGGGACAGCAACCAAGAGACCCAGTACTTC. Translating it yields CASSHYRDSNQETQYF.

This clone was seen more than once but under ten times. The chain recombines TRBV29-1 with TRBJ1-1, with 11 bases lining up with TRBD1. V trimming: 4 bases; J trimming: 0 bases; junction bases outside the gene matches: 13. The CDR3 has 18 residues. Germline V CDR1 and CDR2: SQVTM, ANQGSEA. CDR3 sequence (DNA): TGCAGCGTTGTTCCCCCCGTCTGGGACAGGGGGATGAACACTGAAGCTTTCTTT. Its translation is CSVVPPVWDRGMNTEAFF.

This clone has more than one count but fewer than ten. This chain uses TRBV7-2 with TRBJ2-3; 11 nucleotides agree with TRBD2. Germline CDR1 reads SGHTA; CDR2 reads FQGNSA. V was pared by 2 bases and J by 7 bases, with 5 bases of the junction left unmatched. CDR3 length equals 15 residues. CDR3 region: CASSLSSGGTNTQYF. The CDR3 bases are TGTGCCAGCAGCTTATCTAGCGGGGGGACGAATACGCAGTATTTT. Looking up the rest from reference TRBV7-2 and TRBJ2-3 gives the full variable domain: GAGVSQSPSNKVTEKGKDVELRCDPISGHTALYWYRQSLGQGLEFLIYFQGNSAPDKSGLPSDRFSAERTGGSVSTLTIQRTQQEDSAVYLCASSLSSGGTNTQYFGPGTRLTVL.

This chain joins TRBV5-6 and TRBJ2-7; D not resolved. CDR1 SGHDT and CDR2 YYEEEE come from the germline V gene. The CDR3 spans 11 residues. V was cut by 4 bases and J by 7 bases, with 9 bases left in between. CDR3 residues: CASSTYEEQYF. In DNA, the CDR3 is TGTGCCAGCAGCACTTATGAAGAGCAGTACTTC.

The genes are TRBV5-1 and TRBJ1-4, with 7 bases identical to TRBD1. CDR3 length: 14 amino acids. Germline-derived CDR1 and CDR2 are SGHRS and YFSETQ. V was clipped by 4 bases and J by 3 bases; unmatched bases: 3. The CDR3 loop reads CASSAQGPNEKLFF. Written as DNA, the CDR3 is TGCGCCAGCAGCGCACAGGGGCCTAATGAAAAACTGTTTTTT.

The chain is built from TRBV4-3 and TRBJ1-2; possible D gene TRBD1, 5 bases. CDR1 is LGHNA, CDR2 YSLEER, per germline. Trimming removed 4 bases from V and 4 bases from J, with 13 bases in between. CDR3 length equals 14 residues. The CDR3 DNA sequence: TGCGCCAGCAGCCCCGCCGGGGACGGCTATGGCTACACCTTC. Translating it yields CASSPAGDGYGYTF.

This clone was seen a handful of times. The chain uses TRBV9 and TRBJ1-2; D is uncertain. This CDR3 has 14 amino acids. Germline V gives CDR1 SGDLS, CDR2 YYNGEE. Trimming took 0 bases from V and 0 from J, leaving 6 bases between them. CDR3 nucleotide sequence: TGTGCCAGCAGCGTAGAGGCGTCTAACTATGGCTACACCTTC. Translated: CASSVEASNYGYTF.